The 20 T cell receptor beta chains presented below share a single source sample, sequenced in a study of identical twins. TCRdb redid the calling of the 5' RACE reads with MiXCR, one entry per CDR3 protein. The sample consists of hundreds of thousands of distinct CDR3 sequences, over 8.5% of them appearing once. These records were also assigned to another study, of yellow fever vaccine responses in identical twins.

The sequenced sample consisted of PBMCs. The receptors here all came from a woman aged 18-35 years in good health.

This chain connects TRBV20-1 to TRBJ2-3; tentatively, D is TRBD1 (5 bases). Germline values: CDR1 DFQATT, CDR2 SNEGSKA (reference sequence). The V end lost 2 bases, the J end lost 4 bases, and 7 bases lay between the germline ends. This CDR3 comprises 12 residues. CDR3 loop: CSARQGPDTQYF. CDR3 nucleotides: TGCAGTGCTAGACAGGGCCCAGATACGCAGTATTTT.

The rearrangement joins TRBV2 to TRBJ2-5, with TRBD2 identical over 10 bases. The CDR3 consists of 15 residues. From germline, CDR1 is SNHLY and CDR2 FYNNEI. V was clipped by 6 bases and J by 6 bases; unmatched bases: 10. Here the CDR3 DNA reads TGTGCCAGCAGCCCGAGCGGGGGGGCGTCAAAGACCCAGTACTTC. Translation: CASSPSGGASKTQYF.

The table lists this clonotype with a few counts. This chain joins TRBV28 and TRBJ1-4, with TRBD1 identical over 7 bases. CDR1 is MDHEN and CDR2 is SYDVKM in the germline V gene. The CDR3 is made up of 15 amino acids. V dropped 3 bases and J dropped 7; count of bases not matched to a gene: 8. The CDR3 bases are TGTGCCAGCAGTTTCGGATTTTCAGGGGGTGAAAAACTGTTTTTT. Translation gives CASSFGFSGGEKLFF. Full variable domain (outside the CDR3, taken from reference TRBV28 and TRBJ1-4): DVKVTQSSRYLVKRTGEKVFLECVQDMDHENMFWYRQDPGLGLRLIYFSYDVKMKEKGDIPEGYSVSREKKERFSLILESASTNQTSMYLCASSFGFSGGEKLFFGSGTQLSVL.

The rearrangement uses TRBV7-2 and TRBJ2-7; the D call may be TRBD1 or TRBD2 (5 bases each). The germline V and J ends were trimmed by 1 base and 2 bases, with 12 bases remaining between them. The CDR3 has 15 amino acids. Per germline, CDR1 SGHTA and CDR2 FQGNSA. The CDR3 DNA reads as TGTGCCAGCAGCTTAGTAGGGGCGGGCCCCTACGAGCAGTACTTC. Protein sequence: CASSLVGAGPYEQYF.

This clonotype was detected ten times or more. The rearrangement uses TRBV12-3 or TRBV12-4 and TRBJ2-1; D is perhaps TRBD1 (5 bases). CDR3 size: 17 residues. V dropped 3 bases and J dropped 8 bases, with 23 bases sitting between them. The CDR3 region is CASSLPGRAGPKDEQFF. In nucleotides, the CDR3 is TGTGCCAGCAGTTTGCCGGGTCGGGCAGGGCCGAAGGATGAGCAGTTCTTC.

This clonotype has more than one count but fewer than ten. One junction end disagrees with the germline gene, perhaps due to a read error. The J gene is TRBJ2-7, the V gene TRBV7-2, with TRBD1 identical over 8 bases. CDR1 and CDR2 from the germline V gene are SGHTA and FQGNSA. The CDR3 extends over 17 amino acids. This chain's CDR3 is CASSFAGGQGAMYAQYF. DNA for the CDR3: TGTGCCAGCAGCTTCGCGGGTGGGCAGGGGGCGATGTACGCGCAGTACTTC.

The CDR3 DNA reads as TGTGCCAGCAGCCCCGCCCGGCGCTACGAGCAGTACTTC. Protein: CASSPARRYEQYF. This sequence joins TRBV13 and TRBJ2-7; D unresolved. V gave up 5 bases and J gave up 3 bases, with 11 bases separating them. Germline assignment: CDR1 PRHDT and CDR2 FYEKMQ (reference sequence). CDR3 length equals 13 residues. The full variable domain, completed using reference TRBV13 and TRBJ2-7, is AAGVIQSPRHLIKEKRETATLKCYPIPRHDTVYWYQQGPGQDPQFLISFYEKMQSDKGSIPDRFSAQQFSDYHSELNMSSLELGDSALYFCASSPARRYEQYFGPGTRLTVT.

Details on this clonotype: Compared with germline, one end of the junction differs, possibly owing to a read error. The chain has TRBV7-9 and TRBJ1-1, with D maybe TRBD1 (6 bases). Germline-derived CDR1 and CDR2 are SEHNR and FQNEAQ (reference sequence). The CDR3 is made up of 12 amino acids. The DNA for the CDR3 is TGTGCCAGCAGCCCCCGGGGGGCTGAAGCCTTCTTT. This encodes CASSPRGAEAFF.

CDR3: CASSFPGSGPYGYTF. DNA for the CDR3: TGTGCCAGCAGTTTTCCGGGCTCCGGCCCATATGGCTACACCTTC. The chain couples TRBV28 to TRBJ1-2; D call uncertain. This CDR3 comprises 15 residues. Trimming shortened V by 3 bases and J by 5 bases, and 16 bases separated the two germline ends. From germline, CDR1 is MDHEN and CDR2 SYDVKM.

Many counts were recorded for this clonotype. V gene TRBV5-5 combines with J gene TRBJ2-7; 7 bases match TRBD1. CDR1 and CDR2 (germline): SGHKS, YYEKEE (reference sequence). V was clipped by 0 bases and J by 3 bases; unmatched bases: 6. The CDR3 length is 15 residues. CDR3: CASSLEGQDYYEQYF. CDR3 in DNA: TGTGCCAGCAGCTTGGAAGGACAGGATTACTACGAGCAGTACTTC.

This clonotype was seen many times. The rearrangement links TRBV5-1 to TRBJ2-7; 7 positions agree with TRBD1. The CDR3 length is 13 residues. The V and J ends lost 0 bases and 4 bases, in that order; junction bases with no gene match: 1. Germline CDR1 is SGHRS and CDR2 is YFSETQ. CDR3 sequence: CASSLGGQYEQYF. CDR3 nucleotide sequence: TGCGCCAGCAGCTTGGGGGGACAGTACGAGCAGTACTTC. Based on the CDR3 plus reference TRBV5-1 and TRBJ2-7, the full variable domain is KAGVTQTPRYLIKTRGQQVTLSCSPISGHRSVSWYQQTPGQGLQFLFEYFSETQRNKGNFPGRFSGRQFSNSRSEMNVSTLELGDSALYLCASSLGGQYEQYFGPGTRLTVT.

This clonotype was detected only a few times. J is TRBJ2-7 and V is TRBV11-2; D might be TRBD1 (6 bases). Trimming removed 0 bases from V and 0 bases from J, with 9 bases in between. CDR3 length equals 15 residues. The germline gives CDR1 SGHAT, CDR2 FQNNGV. CDR3 DNA: TGTGCCAGCAGCTTAGATGACAGGAACTCCTACGAGCAGTACTTC. This codes for CASSLDDRNSYEQYF.

This clonotype was observed a handful of times. The chain uses TRBV27 and TRBJ2-2, with a tentative D call TRBD2 (6 bases). Deletions cut 5 bases from V and 7 bases from J, with 14 bases between. Germline V lookup: CDR1 MNHEY, CDR2 SMNVEV (reference sequence). The CDR3 loop spans 14 amino acids. CDR3 sequence reads: CASSAGLAVGELFF. CDR3 DNA sequence: TGTGCCAGCAGTGCGGGACTGGCTGTCGGGGAGCTGTTTTTT.

This clonotype appeared a few times. The genes are TRBV10-1 and TRBJ2-3, with 8 bases identical to TRBD2. V lost 6 bases, J lost 2 bases, and 10 bases stayed unmatched. The germline V gene has CDR1 WNHNN and CDR2 SYGVQD (reference sequence). CDR3 length: 16 residues. The DNA of the CDR3 is TGCGCCAGCAGCGACACTAGCGGACCATACACAGATACGCAGTATTTT. This encodes CASSDTSGPYTDTQYF.

In its sample, this clonotype was seen a few times. CDR3 region: CASTQGTGSHEQYF. CDR3 DNA: TGTGCCAGCACTCAGGGGACAGGTTCCCACGAGCAGTACTTC. The gene calls are TRBV7-9 and TRBJ2-7; TRBD1 matches at 8 bases. This CDR3 spans 14 amino acids. The germline V gene encodes CDR1 SEHNR and CDR2 FQNEAQ (reference sequence). V shed 7 bases, J shed 5 bases, and the junction held 10 bases outside the gene matches.

This clonotype showed up many times. This chain connects TRBV7-2 to TRBJ2-2; D ambiguous. CDR3 length: 16 amino acids. Germline loops: CDR1 SGHTA, CDR2 FQGNSA. Trimming stripped 7 bases from V and 0 bases from J, with 15 bases between. The CDR3 is CASNPRVGSNTGELFF. The CDR3 nucleotides are TGTGCCAGCAACCCTAGGGTGGGATCGAACACCGGGGAGCTGTTTTTT.

At least ten counts were recorded for this clonotype. The rearrangement links TRBV6-5 to TRBJ2-1; TRBD1 agrees at 12 bases. The CDR3 consists of 15 residues. J was trimmed by 9 bases and V by 2 bases; bases with no gene match: 5. Germline-derived CDR1 and CDR2 are MNHEY and SVGAGI. In DNA form, the CDR3 reads TGTGCCAGCAGTTACGATGGGACAGGGGGCACTGAGCAGTTCTTC. This sequence encodes CASSYDGTGGTEQFF.

There are many counts of this clonotype. The genes are TRBV9 and TRBJ2-1; no definite D call. Germline V gene lookup returns CDR1 SGDLS and CDR2 YYNGEE. This CDR3 has 17 amino acids. The V end lost 0 bases, the J end lost 9 bases, and 22 bases lay between the germline ends. CDR3 residues: CASSVAGATPGFGEQFF. The DNA for the CDR3 is TGTGCCAGCAGCGTAGCGGGCGCTACGCCCGGTTTCGGTGAGCAGTTCTTC.

The V and J genes are TRBV2 and TRBJ2-3, with a tentative D call TRBD1 (5 bases). Trimming took 3 bases from V and 3 from J, leaving 16 bases between them. CDR3 size: 16 residues. Germline V gene sequence: CDR1 SNHLY, CDR2 FYNNEI. CDR3 amino acids: CASSDDSRQFTDTQYF. In DNA, the CDR3 is TGTGCCAGCAGTGATGATAGCCGACAGTTTACAGATACGCAGTATTTT.

This clonotype was observed a handful of times. CDR3 in DNA: TGTGCCAGCAGCTCCCACAGGGGAGGGGCCACCGGGGAGCTGTTTTTT. It is translated as CASSSHRGGATGELFF. V gene TRBV3-1 combines with J gene TRBJ2-2; tentatively, D is TRBD1 or TRBD2 (7 bases each). This CDR3 is built from 16 residues. Germline CDR1 reads LGHDT; CDR2 reads YNNKEL (reference sequence). The ends were cut back, 5 bases at V and 4 bases at J, with 17 bases in the middle.